This note documents a single TCR beta chain sequence. What it binds is not known. This CDR3 has 11 amino acids. Trimming took 6 bases from V and 6 from J, leaving 7 bases between them. CDR1 and CDR2 from the germline V gene are MNHEY and SVGAGI. PCR involved 60 Vbeta and 13 Jbeta primers. Libraries were prepared by immunoSEQ multiplex PCR; TCRdb keeps only in-frame clonotypes and omits some of them. In the table there are about 160,000 clones, 75% to 85% of which are singletons. The data were obtained in a study of cytomegalovirus exposure and HLA in healthy donors. Whole-study findings and limits: When a later analysis was performed, an Asian-associated ancestry cluster reportedly had fewer N-insertions than the roughly 670-donor mean.

Sequenced: PBMCs. The chain employs TRBV6-5 and TRBJ2-3; D not resolved. This clonotype was sampled from a man aged 50-60 years in good health and CMV-seropositive. The CDR3 DNA reads TGTGCCAGCAGCAAGAGCGATACGCAGTATTTT. It codes for CASSKSDTQYF.